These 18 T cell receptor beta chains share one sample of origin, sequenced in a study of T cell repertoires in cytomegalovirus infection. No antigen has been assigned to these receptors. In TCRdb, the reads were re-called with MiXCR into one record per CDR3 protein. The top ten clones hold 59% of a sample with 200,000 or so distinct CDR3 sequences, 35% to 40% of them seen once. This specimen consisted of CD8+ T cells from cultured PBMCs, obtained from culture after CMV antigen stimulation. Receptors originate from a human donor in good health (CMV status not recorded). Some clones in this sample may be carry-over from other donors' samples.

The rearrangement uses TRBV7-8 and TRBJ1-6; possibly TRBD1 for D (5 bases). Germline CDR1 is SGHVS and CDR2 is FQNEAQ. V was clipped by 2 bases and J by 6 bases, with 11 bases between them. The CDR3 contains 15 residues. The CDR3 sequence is CASSLRTTTNSPLHF. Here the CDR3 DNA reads TGTGCCAGCAGCTTACGGACAACAACTAATTCACCCCTCCACTTT.

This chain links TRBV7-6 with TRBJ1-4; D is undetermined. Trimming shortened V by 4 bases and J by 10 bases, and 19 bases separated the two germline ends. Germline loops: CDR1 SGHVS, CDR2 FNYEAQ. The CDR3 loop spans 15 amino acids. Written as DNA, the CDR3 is TGTGCCAGCAGCTCTGACACCACCCACGCGGGAAAACTGTTTTTT. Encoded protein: CASSSDTTHAGKLFF.

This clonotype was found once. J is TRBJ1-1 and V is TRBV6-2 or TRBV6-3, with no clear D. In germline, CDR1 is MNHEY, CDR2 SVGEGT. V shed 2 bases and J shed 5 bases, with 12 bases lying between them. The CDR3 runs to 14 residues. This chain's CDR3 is CASSYVREETEAFF. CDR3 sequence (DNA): TGTGCCAGCAGTTACGTGAGGGAGGAAACTGAAGCTTTCTTT.

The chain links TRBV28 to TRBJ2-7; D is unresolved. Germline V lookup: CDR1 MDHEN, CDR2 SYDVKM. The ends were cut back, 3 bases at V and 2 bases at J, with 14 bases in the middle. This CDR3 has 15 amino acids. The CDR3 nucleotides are TGTGCCAGCAGTTTGAGTTTTAGGGAACCCTACGAGCAGTACTTC. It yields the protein CASSLSFREPYEQYF.

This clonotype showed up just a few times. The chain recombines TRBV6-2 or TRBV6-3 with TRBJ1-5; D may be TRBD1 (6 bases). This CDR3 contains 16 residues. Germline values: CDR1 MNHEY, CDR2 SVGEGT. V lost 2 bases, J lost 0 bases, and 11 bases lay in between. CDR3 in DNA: TGTGCCAGCAGTTACCGGGGGGCGGATAGCAATCAGCCCCAGCATTTT. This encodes CASSYRGADSNQPQHF.

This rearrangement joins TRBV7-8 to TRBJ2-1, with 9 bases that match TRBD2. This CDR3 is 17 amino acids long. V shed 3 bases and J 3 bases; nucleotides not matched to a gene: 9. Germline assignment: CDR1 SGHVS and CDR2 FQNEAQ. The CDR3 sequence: CASSLGRGRAFYNEQFF. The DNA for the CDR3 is TGTGCCAGCAGCTTGGGTCGCGGGAGGGCTTTCTACAATGAGCAGTTCTTC.

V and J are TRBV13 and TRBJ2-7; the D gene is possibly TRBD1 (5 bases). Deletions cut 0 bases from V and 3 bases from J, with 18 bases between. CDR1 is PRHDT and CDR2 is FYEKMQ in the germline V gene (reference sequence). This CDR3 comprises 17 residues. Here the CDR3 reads CASSLGGVRDPNYEQYF. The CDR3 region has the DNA TGTGCCAGCAGCTTAGGAGGGGTTAGAGATCCTAACTACGAGCAGTACTTC.

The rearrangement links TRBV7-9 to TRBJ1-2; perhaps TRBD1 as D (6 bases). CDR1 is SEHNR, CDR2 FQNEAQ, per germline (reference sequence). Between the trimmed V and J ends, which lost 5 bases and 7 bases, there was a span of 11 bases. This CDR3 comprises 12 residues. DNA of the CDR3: TGTGCCAGCAGCCTCCGGACAGCTGGCTACACCTTC. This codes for CASSLRTAGYTF.

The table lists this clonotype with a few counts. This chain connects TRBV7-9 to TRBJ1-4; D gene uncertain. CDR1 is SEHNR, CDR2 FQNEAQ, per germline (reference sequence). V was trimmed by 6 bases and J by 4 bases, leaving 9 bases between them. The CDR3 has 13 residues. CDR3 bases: TGTGCCAGCAGTCGGTGGGGTAATGAAAAACTGTTTTTT. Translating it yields CASSRWGNEKLFF.

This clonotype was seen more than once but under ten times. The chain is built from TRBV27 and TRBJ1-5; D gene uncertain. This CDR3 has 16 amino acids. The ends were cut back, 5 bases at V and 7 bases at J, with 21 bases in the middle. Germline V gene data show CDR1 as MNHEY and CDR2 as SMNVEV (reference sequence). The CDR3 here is CASSPSKGQVGQPQHF. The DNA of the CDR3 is TGTGCCAGCAGTCCTTCAAAGGGTCAGGTCGGGCAGCCCCAGCATTTT.

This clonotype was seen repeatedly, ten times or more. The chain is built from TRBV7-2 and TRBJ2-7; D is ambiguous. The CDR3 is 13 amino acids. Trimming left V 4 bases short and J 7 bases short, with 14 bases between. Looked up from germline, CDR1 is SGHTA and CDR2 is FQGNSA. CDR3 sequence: CASSYDEDGEQYF. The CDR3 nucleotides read TGTGCCAGCAGCTACGATGAGGATGGGGAGCAGTACTTC.

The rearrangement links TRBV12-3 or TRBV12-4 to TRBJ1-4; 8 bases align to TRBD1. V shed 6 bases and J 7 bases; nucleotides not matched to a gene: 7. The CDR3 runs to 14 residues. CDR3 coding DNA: TGTGCCAGCAGCTTATCAGGACAGGGTGAAAAACTGTTTTTT. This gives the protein CASSLSGQGEKLFF.

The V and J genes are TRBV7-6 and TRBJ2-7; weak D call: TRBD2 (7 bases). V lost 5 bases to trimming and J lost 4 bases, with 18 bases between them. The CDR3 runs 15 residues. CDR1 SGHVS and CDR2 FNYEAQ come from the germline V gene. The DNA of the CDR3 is TGTGCCAGCAGCCCTCGGGGGCGGGAGATTTACGAGCAGTACTTC. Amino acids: CASSPRGREIYEQYF. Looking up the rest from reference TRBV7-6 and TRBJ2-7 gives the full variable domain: GAGVSQSPRYKVTKRGQDVALRCDPISGHVSLYWYRQALGQGPEFLTYFNYEAQQDKSGLPNDRFSAERPEGSISTLTIQRTEQRDSAMYRCASSPRGREIYEQYFGPGTRLTVT.

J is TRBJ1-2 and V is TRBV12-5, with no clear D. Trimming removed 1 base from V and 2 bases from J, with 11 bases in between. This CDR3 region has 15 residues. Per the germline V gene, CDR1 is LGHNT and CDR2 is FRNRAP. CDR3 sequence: CASGLALLANYGYTF. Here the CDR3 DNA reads TGTGCTAGTGGTTTGGCCTTATTGGCAAACTATGGCTACACCTTC.

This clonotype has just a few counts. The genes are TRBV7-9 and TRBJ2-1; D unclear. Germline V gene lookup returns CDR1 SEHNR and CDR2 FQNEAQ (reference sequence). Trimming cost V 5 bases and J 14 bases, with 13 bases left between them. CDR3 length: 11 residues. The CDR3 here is CASSQSRKEFF. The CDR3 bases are TGTGCCAGCAGCCAAAGCAGGAAGGAGTTCTTC.

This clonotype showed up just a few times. This chain's CDR3 is CASSVGLGTGVNTGELFF. The CDR3 DNA sequence: TGTGCCAGCAGTGTGGGTCTAGGTACAGGGGTTAACACCGGGGAGCTGTTTTTT. This chain uses TRBV6-1 with TRBJ2-2; 7 nucleotides align to TRBD1. The germline CDR1 and CDR2 sequences are MNHNS and SASEGT. CDR3 length: 18 amino acids. Unmatched junction bases numbered 13, after V lost 4 bases and J lost 2 bases.

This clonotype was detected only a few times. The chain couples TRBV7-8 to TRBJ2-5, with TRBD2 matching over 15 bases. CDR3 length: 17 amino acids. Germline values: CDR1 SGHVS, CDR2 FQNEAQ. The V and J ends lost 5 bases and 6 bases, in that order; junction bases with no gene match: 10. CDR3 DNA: TGTGCCAGCAGCCTAACCCTAGGACTAGCGGGGGGGCAGACCCAGTACTTC. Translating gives CASSLTLGLAGGQTQYF.

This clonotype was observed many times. Here the CDR3 reads CASSPRTSGGRETQYF. As DNA, the CDR3 is TGTGCCAGCAGCCCCCGGACTAGCGGGGGCAGGGAGACCCAGTACTTC. The J gene is TRBJ2-5, the V gene TRBV7-8, with TRBD2 matching 13 bases. Looked up from germline, CDR1 is SGHVS and CDR2 is FQNEAQ. The CDR3 is 16 amino acids. The V segment lost 5 bases and the J segment 5 bases; nucleotides outside the gene matches: 8.